Sequencing of this T cell receptor beta chain was carried out in a study of read filtering for tumor transcriptome and immune sequencing. Study as a whole: Mean patient age was approximately 66 years, range about 47 to 85; roughly 18 male, roughly 14 female. Revised staging placed 8 or 9 patients in R-ISS I, roughly 17 in II, roughly 7 in III.

The library was built from around 0.4 ug RNA with molecular barcoded adaptors for alpha/delta and beta/gamma chains. TCRdb recomputed calls from the reads with MiXCR, one row per CDR3 protein. Of roughly 18,000 distinct CDR3 sequences listed, approximately 20% were seen once; the top ten hold 24%. This CDR3 has 11 residues. Trimming took 7 bases from V and 6 from J, leaving 9 bases between them. Germline loops: CDR1 MNHEY, CDR2 SVGAGI. This clonotype was found many times. Sequenced input: a population of CD138-negative cells sorted from bone marrow. The source is a donor over 35 with multiple myeloma. This chain links TRBV6-5 with TRBJ1-1; D not certain. CDR3 bases: TGTGCCAGCACCTCCGGGTCTGAAGCTTTCTTT. This codes for CASTSGSEAFF.